A single sample gave rise to the 21 T cell receptor beta chains below, sequenced in a study of T-cell reconstitution after alpha-beta-depleted transplantation in children. Unique molecular identifiers were used to barcode this TCRbeta library. TCRdb independently ran MiXCR on the PCR reads; one entry per CDR3 protein. The data show about 500,000 distinct CDR3 sequences, 32% seen once. This material consisted of PBMCs from the stem cell graft donor, taken from the stem cell graft. The receptor set was obtained from a human donor who donated a stem cell graft to a child with aplastic anemia.

This clonotype was seen repeatedly, ten times or more. The gene calls are TRBV4-2 and TRBJ2-3; a possible D gene is TRBD2 (6 bases). Trimming stripped 0 bases from V and 3 bases from J, with 16 bases between. Per germline, CDR1 LGHNA and CDR2 YNFKEQ. The CDR3 has 17 amino acids. CDR3: CASSQDLVGGWTDTQYF. The CDR3 coding sequence is TGTGCCAGCAGCCAAGATTTGGTGGGAGGATGGACAGATACGCAGTATTTT.

This clonotype was seen a handful of times. The chain is built from TRBV25-1 and TRBJ1-1; 9 bases agree with TRBD1. CDR3 length: 16 amino acids. Per the germline V gene, CDR1 is MGHDK and CDR2 is SYGVNS. The V and J ends lost 4 bases and 6 bases, in that order; junction bases with no gene match: 12. CDR3 nucleotides: TGTGCCAGCAGTGCGTTTGGGACAGGGTGGTCCCCTGAAGCTTTCTTT. Amino acids: CASSAFGTGWSPEAFF.

The sample holds a few counts of this clonotype. The CDR3 DNA reads as TGCAGCGTTGGAATTTTGCTAGCGTCGTACAATGAGCAGTTCTTC. It yields the protein CSVGILLASYNEQFF. The rearrangement joins TRBV29-1 to TRBJ2-1, with TRBD2 as a possible D gene (6 bases). The CDR3 has 15 amino acids. V gave up 4 bases and J gave up 4 bases, with 17 bases separating them. The germline V gene encodes CDR1 SQVTM and CDR2 ANQGSEA.

This clonotype was observed a few times. The chain carries TRBV7-9 and TRBJ2-5, with a possible D match to TRBD1 (5 bases). The V and J ends lost 1 base and 2 bases respectively, with 11 bases between them. The CDR3 consists of 15 residues. Per germline, CDR1 SEHNR and CDR2 FQNEAQ (reference sequence). CDR3 bases: TGTGCCAGCAGCTTAGTTGTGACAGTACAAGAGACCCAGTACTTC. This codes for CASSLVVTVQETQYF. The whole variable domain, filled in from reference TRBV7-9 and TRBJ2-5, reads DTGVSQNPRHKITKRGQNVTFRCDPISEHNRLYWYRQTLGQGPEFLTYFQNEAQLEKSRLLSDRFSAERPKGSFSTLEIQRTEQGDSAMYLCASSLVVTVQETQYFGPGTRLLVL.

The sample holds a few counts of this clonotype. The J gene is TRBJ1-2, the V gene TRBV12-3 or TRBV12-4, with D possibly TRBD1 on 6 matching bases. The CDR3 totals 14 residues. V lost 6 bases, J lost 4 bases, and 15 bases lay in between. In DNA, the CDR3 is TGTGCCAGCAGCCGAATTGACAGGTCCTATGGCTACACCTTC. Its translation is CASSRIDRSYGYTF.

V gene TRBV6-5 combines with J gene TRBJ2-6; TRBD1 matches at 10 bases. After removal of 4 bases from V and 0 bases from J, the junction contained 6 bases not matched to a gene. This CDR3 spans 18 amino acids. From germline, CDR1 is MNHEY and CDR2 SVGAGI. The CDR3 region has the DNA TGTGCCAGCAGTTTAGACAGGGGGCCACTCTCTGGGGCCAACGTCCTGACTTTC. Translation gives CASSLDRGPLSGANVLTF.

The chain combines TRBV6-6 with TRBJ2-1, with no clear D. CDR3 length: 12 residues. Germline CDR1 reads MNHNY; CDR2 reads SVGAGI (reference sequence). V was trimmed by 1 base and J by 10 bases, leaving 8 bases between them. The CDR3 DNA follows: TGTGCCAGCAGTTACTACGGCGGAGAGCAGTTCTTC. Translated: CASSYYGGEQFF.

This clonotype has a handful of counts. The chain is built from TRBV7-9 and TRBJ1-1; tentatively, D is TRBD1 (6 bases). Trimming stripped 3 bases from V and 7 bases from J, with 9 bases between. CDR1 and CDR2 (germline): SEHNR, FQNEAQ (reference sequence). The CDR3 sequence is 12 residues long. CDR3 sequence reads: CASSLDRFEAFF. The CDR3 DNA reads as TGTGCCAGCAGCTTGGACAGATTTGAAGCTTTCTTT.

This chain uses TRBV11-2 with TRBJ2-1, with 9 nucleotides matching TRBD2. Germline-derived CDR1 and CDR2 are SGHAT and FQNNGV. V was clipped by 5 bases and J by 7 bases; unmatched bases: 18. This CDR3 spans 18 amino acids. The CDR3 is CASSPDPFAGGPWNEQFF. The DNA of the CDR3 is TGTGCCAGCAGCCCCGACCCTTTTGCGGGAGGGCCGTGGAATGAGCAGTTCTTC.

The CDR3: CASSRGLLQTGGQETQYF. The CDR3 region has the DNA TGTGCCAGCAGCCGTGGACTTCTCCAGACAGGGGGCCAAGAGACCCAGTACTTC. J is TRBJ2-5 and V is TRBV14, with TRBD1 matching 9 bases. Trimming at V came to 4 bases and at J to 1 base, leaving 13 bases not matched to a gene. CDR3 size: 18 residues. Germline CDR1 SGHDN, CDR2 FVKESK. The whole variable domain, filled in from reference TRBV14 and TRBJ2-5, reads EAGVTQFPSHSVIEKGQTVTLRCDPISGHDNLYWYRRVMGKEIKFLLHFVKESKQDESGMPNNRFLAERTGGTYSTLKVQPAELEDSGVYFCASSRGLLQTGGQETQYFGPGTRLLVL.

Many counts were recorded for this clonotype. The chain combines TRBV20-1 with TRBJ2-1; the match to TRBD1 covers 9 bases. Trimming cost V 5 bases and J 7 bases; bases outside gene matches: 9. The CDR3 covers 14 residues. Germline V CDR1 and CDR2: DFQATT, SNEGSKA (reference sequence). The CDR3: CSASQLQGANEQFF. The DNA of the CDR3 is TGCAGTGCTTCTCAATTACAGGGGGCGAATGAGCAGTTCTTC.

The genes are TRBV6-2 or TRBV6-3 and TRBJ1-1; 9 bases agree with TRBD1. The ends lost 1 base at V and 5 bases at J; junction bases unmatched: 5. Per germline, CDR1 MNHEY and CDR2 SVGEGT. This CDR3 region has 15 residues. Written as DNA, the CDR3 is TGTGCCAGCAGTTACTTTGGAGGACAGGGGACTGAAGCTTTCTTT. This sequence encodes CASSYFGGQGTEAFF.

This chain uses TRBV30 with TRBJ2-5; TRBD2 aligns across 15 bases. There are 20 residues in the CDR3. V dropped 0 bases and J dropped 2; count of bases not matched to a gene: 13. Germline V gene data show CDR1 as GTSNPN and CDR2 as SVGIG (reference sequence). The CDR3 protein is CAWSVTRTSGRAGTQETQYF. CDR3 in DNA: TGTGCCTGGAGTGTCACCCGGACTAGCGGGAGGGCTGGAACTCAAGAGACCCAGTACTTC. The full variable domain, with the rest looked up from reference TRBV30 and TRBJ2-5, is SQTIHQWPATLVQPVGSPLSLECTVEGTSNPNLYWYRQAAGRGLQLLFYSVGIGQISSEVPQNLSASRPQDRQFILSSKKLLLSDSGFYLCAWSVTRTSGRAGTQETQYFGPGTRLLVL.

This clonotype turned up a few times. The V call is TRBV27, the J call TRBJ1-4; D is possibly TRBD1 (5 bases). CDR3 size: 13 residues. Deletions cut 5 bases from V and 7 bases from J, with 11 bases between. Looked up from germline, CDR1 is MNHEY and CDR2 is SMNVEV (reference sequence). CDR3 residues: CASSTRDGEKLFF. The CDR3 DNA sequence: TGTGCCAGCAGTACACGGGACGGTGAAAAACTGTTTTTT. Full variable domain (remainder filled in from reference TRBV27 and TRBJ1-4): EAQVTQNPRYLITVTGKKLTVTCSQNMNHEYMSWYRQDPGLGLRQIYYSMNVEVTDKGDVPEGYKVSRKEKRNFPLILESPSPNQTSLYFCASSTRDGEKLFFGSGTQLSVL.

The chain couples TRBV15 to TRBJ1-1, with 7 bases identical to TRBD1. V lost 5 bases to trimming and J lost 1 base; unmatched junction nucleotides: 7. CDR3 length: 15 amino acids. Per the germline V gene, CDR1 is LNHNV and CDR2 is YYDKDF (reference sequence). CDR3 in DNA: TGTGCCACCAGCGGGAGACAGGGAACGAACACTGAAGCTTTCTTT. Amino acids: CATSGRQGTNTEAFF.

The chain links TRBV4-3 to TRBJ1-4; maybe TRBD1 (5 bases). CDR3 length: 19 amino acids. V was shortened by 0 bases and J by 0 bases, with 17 bases between the two germline ends. Germline V gene data show CDR1 as LGHNA and CDR2 as YSLEER. The CDR3 nucleotides are TGCGCCAGCAGCCAAGATCTTTGGGGGTACAGAACAACTAATGAAAAACTGTTTTTT. This translates into CASSQDLWGYRTTNEKLFF.

The V and J genes are TRBV7-9 and TRBJ1-1; 7 bases are a match to TRBD1. Germline V gene sequence: CDR1 SEHNR, CDR2 FQNEAQ (reference sequence). CDR3 length: 14 residues. V trimming: 2 bases; J trimming: 2 bases; junction bases outside the gene matches: 2. The DNA of the CDR3 is TGTGCCAGCAGCTTAACAGGGGAAAACACTGAAGCTTTCTTT. Translating it yields CASSLTGENTEAFF.

The DNA for the CDR3 is TGTGCCAGCAGGAGGACAGGTGGCACAGATACGCAGTATTTT. The encoded protein is CASRRTGGTDTQYF. The genes are TRBV6-1 and TRBJ2-3; TRBD1 agrees at 7 bases. This CDR3 comprises 14 residues. Germline-derived CDR1 and CDR2 are MNHNS and SASEGT. J gave up 1 base and V 6 bases, and 4 bases lay outside the gene matches.

The rearrangement joins TRBV28 to TRBJ2-7, with D unclear. This CDR3 is built from 11 residues. The germline V gene encodes CDR1 MDHEN and CDR2 SYDVKM. The V end lost 6 bases, the J end lost 6 bases, and 9 bases lay between the germline ends. Here the CDR3 DNA reads TGTGCCAGCAGCTCCGTTTTCGAGCAGTACTTC. This gives the protein CASSSVFEQYF.

J is TRBJ2-7 and V is TRBV28, with D uncertain. CDR1 and CDR2 (germline): MDHEN, SYDVKM. V was shortened by 3 bases and J by 0 bases, with 6 bases between the two germline ends. This CDR3 contains 13 residues. For the CDR3, the DNA is TGTGCCAGCAGTTTCGGCACCTCCTACGAGCAGTACTTC. It yields the protein CASSFGTSYEQYF.

This clonotype has just a few counts. The chain is built from TRBV15 and TRBJ1-1; D gene ambiguous. The CDR3 covers 12 residues. V was pared by 0 bases and J by 7 bases, with 6 bases between. CDR1 and CDR2 (germline): LNHNV, YYDKDF (reference sequence). Written as DNA, the CDR3 is TGTGCCACCAGCAGAGATGTTAGTGAAGCTTTCTTT. This sequence encodes CATSRDVSEAFF.